The 8 T cell receptor beta chains presented below share a single source sample, sequenced in a study of blood T cells in healthy people across ages. The use of a sample-barcoded 5' primer and a J-beta primer mix characterized a second PCR of roughly 6 to 11 cycles. MiXCR, run by TCRdb on the 5' RACE reads, gives a single entry per CDR3 protein. The sample has 800,000 to 1,300,000 distinct CDR3 sequences, less than 25% seen once; the top ten hold approximately 0.7%. The data were also submitted as part of a second study, on T cells of mothers and their children.

The sample taken for sequencing was blood. The receptors come from a girl aged 2 to 9 in good health.

In this sample, this clonotype turned up a few times. The J gene is TRBJ2-7, the V gene TRBV11-2; no reliable D call. Trimming took off 8 bases at V and 4 bases at J, with 15 bases between the two ends. The length of the CDR3 is 13 residues. Germline assignment: CDR1 SGHAT and CDR2 FQNNGV. DNA for the CDR3: TGTGCCAGCCGACACAATATCGGGTACGAGCAGTACTTC. This sequence encodes CASRHNIGYEQYF.

This clonotype occurred a few times. CDR3 sequence reads: CSAQDTGSSYNEQFF. The DNA of the CDR3 is TGCAGTGCTCAAGATACAGGGAGCTCCTACAATGAGCAGTTCTTC. This chain links TRBV20-1 with TRBJ2-1; D is possibly TRBD1 (6 bases). CDR3 length: 15 residues. Per germline, CDR1 DFQATT and CDR2 SNEGSKA (reference sequence). V was trimmed by 5 bases and J by 0 bases, leaving 14 bases between them.

The rearrangement links TRBV7-9 to TRBJ1-4; D remains unclear. The germline gives CDR1 SEHNR, CDR2 FQNEAQ (reference sequence). The ends were cut back, 1 base at V and 5 bases at J, with 11 bases in the middle. CDR3 length: 15 amino acids. This CDR3 reads CASSLDGRQNEKLFF. CDR3 nucleotide sequence: TGTGCCAGCAGCTTAGATGGCAGACAAAATGAAAAACTGTTTTTT.

This clonotype has a handful of counts. The J gene is TRBJ2-2, the V gene TRBV5-1; no firm D call. This CDR3 is 11 amino acids long. Germline V gives CDR1 SGHRS, CDR2 YFSETQ. The V end was cut by 5 bases, the J end by 7 bases, with 6 bases between. In DNA, the CDR3 is TGCGCCAGCAGAGGTGGCGGGGAGCTGTTTTTT. Its translation: CASRGGGELFF. Using reference TRBV5-1 and TRBJ2-2 for the parts outside the CDR3, the full variable domain is KAGVTQTPRYLIKTRGQQVTLSCSPISGHRSVSWYQQTPGQGLQFLFEYFSETQRNKGNFPGRFSGRQFSNSRSEMNVSTLELGDSALYLCASRGGGELFFGEGSRLTVL.

The chain is built from TRBV18 and TRBJ2-6; D possibly corresponds to TRBD2 (5 bases). The V gene's germline CDR1 is KGHSH and CDR2 LQKENI. V lost 6 bases to trimming and J lost 0 bases, with 12 bases between them. The CDR3 consists of 16 residues. CDR3 in DNA: TGTGCCAGCTCGTCCGGGGTCGGCTCTGGGGCCAACGTCCTGACTTTC. The encoded protein is CASSSGVGSGANVLTF.

This clonotype has more than one count but fewer than ten. This chain uses TRBV13 with TRBJ1-3; D is uncertain. CDR1 PRHDT and CDR2 FYEKMQ come from the germline V gene (reference sequence). CDR3 size: 13 residues. Trimming removed 2 bases at V and 6 bases at J, with 8 bases between. The CDR3 DNA reads TGTGCCAGCAGCTTATGGGGAATAAACACCATATATTTT. This codes for CASSLWGINTIYF.

In its sample, this clonotype was seen a few times. CDR3 bases: TGCGCCAGCAGCTTGCGTTTGGACAGCTCTAACTATGGCTACACCTTC. It is translated as CASSLRLDSSNYGYTF. This sequence joins TRBV5-1 and TRBJ1-2; weak D call: TRBD1 (6 bases). Germline CDR1 SGHRS, CDR2 YFSETQ. CDR3 length: 16 amino acids. V was cut by 1 base and J by 0 bases, with 13 bases left in between.

The chain couples TRBV12-3 or TRBV12-4 to TRBJ2-2, with 13 nucleotides matching TRBD2. This CDR3 has 19 residues. J was trimmed by 5 bases and V by 6 bases; bases with no gene match: 15. In DNA, the CDR3 is TGTGCCAGCAGGTCCGGGACTAGCGGGACCCTTGACGTGACCGGGGAGCTGTTTTTT. Protein: CASRSGTSGTLDVTGELFF.